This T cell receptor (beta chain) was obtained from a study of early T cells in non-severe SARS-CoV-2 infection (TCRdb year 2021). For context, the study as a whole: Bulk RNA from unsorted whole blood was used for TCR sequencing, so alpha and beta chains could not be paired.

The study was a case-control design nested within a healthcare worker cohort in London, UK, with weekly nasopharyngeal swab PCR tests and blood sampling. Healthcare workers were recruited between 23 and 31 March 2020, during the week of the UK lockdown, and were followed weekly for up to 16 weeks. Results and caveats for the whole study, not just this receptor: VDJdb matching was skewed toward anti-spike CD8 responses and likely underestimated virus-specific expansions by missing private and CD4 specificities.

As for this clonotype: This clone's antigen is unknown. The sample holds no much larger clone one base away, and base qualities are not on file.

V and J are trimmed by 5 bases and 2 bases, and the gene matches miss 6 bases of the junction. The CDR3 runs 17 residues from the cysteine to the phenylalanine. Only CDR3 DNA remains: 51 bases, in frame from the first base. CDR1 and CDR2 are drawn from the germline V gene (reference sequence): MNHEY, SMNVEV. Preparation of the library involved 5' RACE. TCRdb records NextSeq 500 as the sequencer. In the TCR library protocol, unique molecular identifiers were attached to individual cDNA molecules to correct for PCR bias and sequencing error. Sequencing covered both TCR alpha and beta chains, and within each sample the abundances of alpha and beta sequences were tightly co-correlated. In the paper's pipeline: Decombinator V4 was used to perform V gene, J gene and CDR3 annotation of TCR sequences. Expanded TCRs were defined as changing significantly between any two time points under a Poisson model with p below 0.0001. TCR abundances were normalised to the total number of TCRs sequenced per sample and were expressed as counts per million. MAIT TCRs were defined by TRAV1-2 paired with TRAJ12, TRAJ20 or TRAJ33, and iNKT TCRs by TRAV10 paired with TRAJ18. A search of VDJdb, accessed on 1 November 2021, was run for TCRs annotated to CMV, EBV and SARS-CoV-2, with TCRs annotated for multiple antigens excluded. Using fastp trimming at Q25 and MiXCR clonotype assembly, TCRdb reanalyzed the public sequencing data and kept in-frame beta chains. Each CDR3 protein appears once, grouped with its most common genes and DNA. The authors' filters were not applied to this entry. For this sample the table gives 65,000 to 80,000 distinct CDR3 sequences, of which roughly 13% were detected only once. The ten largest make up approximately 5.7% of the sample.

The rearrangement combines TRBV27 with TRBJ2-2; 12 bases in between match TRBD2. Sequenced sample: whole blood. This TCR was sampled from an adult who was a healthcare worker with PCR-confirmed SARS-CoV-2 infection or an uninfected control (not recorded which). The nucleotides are TGTGCCAGCAGTAAACGACTAGCGGGGGAAAACACCGGGGAGCTGTTTTTT. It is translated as CASSKRLAGENTGELFF.